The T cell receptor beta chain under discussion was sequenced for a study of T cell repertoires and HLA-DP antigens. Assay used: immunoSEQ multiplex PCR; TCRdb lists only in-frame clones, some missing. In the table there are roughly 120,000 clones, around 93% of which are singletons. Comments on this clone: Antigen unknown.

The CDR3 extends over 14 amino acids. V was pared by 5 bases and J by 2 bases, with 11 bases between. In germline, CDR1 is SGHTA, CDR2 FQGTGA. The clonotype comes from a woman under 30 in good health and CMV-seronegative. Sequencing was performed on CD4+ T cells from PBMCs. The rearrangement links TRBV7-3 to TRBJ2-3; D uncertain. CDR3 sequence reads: CASSPGRSTDTQYF. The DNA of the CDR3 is TGTGCCAGCAGCCCGGGTCGTTCCACAGATACGCAGTATTTT.